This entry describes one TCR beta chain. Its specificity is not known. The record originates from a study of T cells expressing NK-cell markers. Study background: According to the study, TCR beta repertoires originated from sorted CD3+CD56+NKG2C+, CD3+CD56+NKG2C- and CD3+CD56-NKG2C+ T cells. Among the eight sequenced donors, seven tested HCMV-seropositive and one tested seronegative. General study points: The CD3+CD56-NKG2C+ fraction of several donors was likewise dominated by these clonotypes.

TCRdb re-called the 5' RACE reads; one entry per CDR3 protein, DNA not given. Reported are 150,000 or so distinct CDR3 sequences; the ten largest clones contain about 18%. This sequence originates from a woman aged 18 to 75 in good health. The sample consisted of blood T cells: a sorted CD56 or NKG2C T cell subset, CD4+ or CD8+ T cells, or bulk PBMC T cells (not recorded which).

CDR3 loop: CASSLTGLAGVVDTQYF. The V and J genes are TRBV27 and TRBJ2-3; TCRdb gives TRBD2 as the D gene, but with no DNA this cannot be confirmed. There are 17 residues in the CDR3. The germline V gene has CDR1 MNHEY and CDR2 SMNVEV (reference sequence).